Sequencing of this T cell receptor (beta chain) was carried out in a study of cytomegalovirus exposure and HLA in healthy donors (dated by TCRdb to about 2017). As for the study more broadly: An earlier analysis of approximately 600 of the donors reported 250 to 350 Gb of sequence data and 100 million to 130 million unique TCR beta sequences from about 179 million T cells. Roughly 290 gigabases of sequencing data and around 80 million unique TCR sequences made up an early release that covered fewer than 650 HLA-typed donors. Of the roughly 420 genotyped donors, less than 85% were placed in the genetic ancestry cluster associated with self-reported Caucasian donors. The aim of the study was to test whether cataloging public T cell receptors could identify signatures of past pathogen exposure. The study used immunosequencing to profile the T cell repertoires of several hundred subjects and linked those repertoires to cytomegalovirus serostatus. A separate validation cohort of roughly 110 different subjects was used in addition to the roughly 700-subject first cohort. The study combined high-throughput TCR immunosequencing, statistical association of individual TCRs with disease status, and machine learning to predict cytomegalovirus infection status. A later analysis re-examined previously published TCR beta repertoires from more than 650 donors and added high-resolution HLA genotyping to investigate patterns of TCR occurrence. Rather than using new phenotypic data, the later analysis identified candidate immune exposures from TCR beta sequences and from how often those sequences occurred across donors. An earlier analysis of 587 of the donors used high-throughput TCR beta sequencing to judge whether each TCR beta V gene segment behaved as functional or pseudogenic. Donor age, sex, ethnicity and CMV serostatus were compiled together with the repertoire data. Genome-wide SNP genotypes for about 60% of the roughly 670 donors were used in a later genetic analysis, which treated that subset as a discovery cohort. Every discovery cohort repertoire had been produced on one sequencing platform. Class I and class II HLA loci were covered by the typing at four-digit resolution. Typing coverage differed by locus: A, B, C, DRB1 and DQB1 were typed in about 620-630 donors, DQA1 in 500 to 550, DPA1 in 600 to 610, and DPB1 in 400 to 480. Four to six DR-DQ haplotypes were handled as single units for association and clustering, since linkage in the cohort was strong. Across around 400 genotyped donors of the cohort, an average of approximately 220,000 unique TCR beta nucleotide sequences per donor were sequenced, and roughly a sixth of those sequences were non-productive. Results and caveats for the whole study, not just this receptor: Some IMGT-functional V segments, including TRBV6-2 and TRBV6-3, could not be told apart with the 87-base-pair reads, so those segments were excluded. Most TCR sequences were observed very rarely across donors, whereas some public TCRs were present in many individuals. Correlated functional status among segregating V segments might be attributable to linkage disequilibrium, but an unknown experimental factor could not be ruled out. A later genetic analysis reported fewer N-insertions in productive TCRs among donors in an Asian-associated ancestry cluster than the roughly 700-donor mean. An association between a missense DCLRE1C variant and V-gene and J-gene trimming of TCR beta chains was found in a later genetic analysis and replicated in an independent cohort. According to a later analysis, most CMV-associated TCR beta chains appeared to be HLA-restricted, and the HLA associations seemed to be driven largely by CMV exposure. In a later analysis, TCR association rates were found to vary across HLA loci, with the most associated TCRs seen for DRB1 alleles and the fewest for HLA-C alleles. Cytomegalovirus status was reported to be diagnosed by the classifier with high specificity and sensitivity in both the original and validation cohorts. For the cohort, immune exposure information was limited to CMV serostatus. A further reported finding was that TCR beta sequences accurately predicted the HLA-A and HLA-B alleles for most subjects in the first cohort. Strong co-occurrence of HLA alleles, especially DR and DQ, made assigning TCR associations to individual alleles difficult. Because counts were too low, around 18 rarely observed V segments, including chromosome 9 orphons, were left out of the earlier analysis of some 640 of the donors. In vitro tests confirmed that a few of the cytomegalovirus-associated TCR beta chains recognize cytomegalovirus antigens. The authors suggested that the approach could potentially be generalized to other disease states and immunological phenotypes. A cluster of highly shared sequence variants was judged likely to represent a technical artifact of the sequencing pipeline. Broadly in line with IMGT annotations, most TCR beta V segments showed up in productive rearrangements about 90% or about 30% of the time in an earlier analysis of some 590 of the donors. In a later analysis, several top co-occurrence clusters were reported to appear linked to parvovirus B19, influenza, CMV and Epstein-Barr virus. Compared with equally common non-associated chains, HLA-associated TCR beta chains in a later analysis were more clonally expanded and had lower generation probabilities. Specific HLA alleles were associated with roughly 16,000 TCR beta sequences at a false discovery rate of 0.05 in a later analysis. This cohort had only TCR beta chains sequenced, and the lack of alpha or paired-chain data limited which features could be detected. Because some donors lacked HLA typing at each locus, the association tests relied only on the typed subset. In the study, some 160 TCR beta chains were listed as associated with cytomegalovirus. Sequencing depth was assumed to be roughly uniform across donors in the presence/absence analyses, though that assumption may not hold.

The cohort consisted of 666 healthy bone marrow donors. At the time of sampling, all cohort members were nominally healthy, though unrecorded immune exposures were likely present. The donor tested CMV seronegative, placing the donor among the approximately 360 seronegative members of the cohort. Every donor gave a peripheral blood sample, and the peripheral blood mononuclear cells from that sample were used for TCR beta sequencing. Genomic DNA was extracted from the blood cell samples with the Qiagen DNeasy Blood Extraction Kit. V loses 4 bases at its end and J loses 5 bases; junction bases beyond the gene matches: 11. CDR1 and CDR2, per the germline V gene, are SGHDT and YYEEEE. Including cysteine and phenylalanine, the CDR3 has 16 amino acids. Only the CDR3 DNA is retained, 48 bases long and in frame from the first base. Receptor libraries were prepared by the immunoSEQ multiplex PCR assay. For the multiplex PCR, a mixture combining 60 forward primers for TCR Vbeta segments and 13 reverse primers for TCR Jbeta segments was used. The CDR3 region of rearranged TCR beta genes was amplified from genomic DNA by a multiplex PCR assay. The Illumina HiSeq System was used to sequence the amplified TCR beta libraries as 87-base-pair reads. In the source study's methods: A later analysis counted about 76 million unique TCR beta chains across the 650 to 700 repertoires, and some 11 million of these chains were shared by at least two donors. A nearest-neighbor algorithm error-corrected the raw reads and collapsed the reads into unique sequences, merging closely related sequences to remove PCR and sequencing errors. CDR3 sequences were aligned to IMGT reference sequences to assign V, D and J gene segments. For a sequence to be retained, a match of at least six nucleotides was required to both a V gene segment and a J gene segment. A rearrangement counted as productive if the CDR3 had no stop codons and remained in frame with V and J, and every other rearrangement counted as non-productive. CDR3 was defined by IMGT convention, running from the second conserved V-encoded cysteine to the conserved J-encoded phenylalanine. Sequences without an unambiguous match to a single V gene segment were excluded from the earlier analysis of approximately 600 of the donors. An earlier analysis of fewer than 750 of the donors classified V segments as functional when productive rearrangements were above 56.7% and as segregating when the standard deviation between donors was above 5%. A statistical classification framework was built to diagnose cytomegalovirus status from the catalog of TCR beta chain sequences. In a later analysis, TCR nucleotide sequences were compared against IMGT/GENE-DB human TR gene sequences so that V and J genes could be assigned. Using the TCRdist pipeline, a later analysis assigned CDR3 sequences along with most-parsimonious VDJ recombination scenarios. In a later analysis, every TCR beta chain was defined by the combination of its CDR3 amino acid sequence and its V-gene family, and reads without a unique V-gene family were dropped. A later analysis removed 592 highly shared, low-generation-probability nucleotide sequences to deal with suspected cross-contamination and a sequencing artifact. In a later analysis, a clonal expansion index was calculated for each public chain from normalized within-repertoire ranks of inferred template counts. A later analysis computed generation probabilities with a VDJ recombination model fitted to out-of-frame rearrangements, and checked the results against IGoR. Hypergeometric tests were used in a later analysis to score TCR-TCR, TCR-HLA and TCR-CMV co-occurrence, with a repertoire-size bias correction applied to the TCR pairs. To estimate false discovery rates, a later analysis permuted the HLA or CMV assignments 20 times. A later analysis grouped co-occurring TCRs with DBSCAN, adding TCRdist sequence similarity when clustering within HLA-allele-positive subsets. Repertoires with fewer than 30,000 or more than 120,000 public chains were left out of co-occurrence clustering, as were five repertoires with anomalous nucleotide sharing. What TCRdb holds here is the immuneACCESS table cut down to in-frame rearrangements. Part of the clones is not present; checked against another copy, under half of the missing clones reflect an unresolved V gene, and the others are unexplained. That table gives V, J and clone size, and the DNA gave D and trimming. A total of about 92,000 clones appear in this sample, about 84% of them only once. Together, the top ten hold around 2% of the sample.

About this clone itself: The antigen it binds to is not known. Within one base of it there is no much larger clone, and no base qualities were kept.

Material for sequencing was PBMCs. This receptor was obtained from a man between 18 and 29 years old in good health and CMV-seronegative. The V and J genes are TRBV5-6 and TRBJ2-5, and TRBD2 matches 10 of the central bases. The base sequence is TGTGCCAGCAGCGCCAGCGGGGGGGCTGCTTGGGAGACCCAGTACTTC. It is translated as CASSASGGAAWETQYF.